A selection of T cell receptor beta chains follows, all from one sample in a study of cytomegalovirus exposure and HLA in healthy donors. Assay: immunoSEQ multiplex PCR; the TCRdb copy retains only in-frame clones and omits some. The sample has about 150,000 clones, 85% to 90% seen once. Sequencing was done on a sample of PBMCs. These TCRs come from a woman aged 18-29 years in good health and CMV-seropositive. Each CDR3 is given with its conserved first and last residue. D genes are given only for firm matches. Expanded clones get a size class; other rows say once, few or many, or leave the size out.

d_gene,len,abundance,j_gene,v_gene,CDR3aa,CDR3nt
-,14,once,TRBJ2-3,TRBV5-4,CASSLGSTWDTQYF,TGTGCCAGCAGCTTGGGTTCGACTTGGGATACGCAGTATTTT
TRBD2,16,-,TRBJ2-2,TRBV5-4,CASSPPGTSGTGELFF,TGTGCCAGCAGCCCCCCTGGGACTAGCGGGACCGGGGAGCTGTTTTTT
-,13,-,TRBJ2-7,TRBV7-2,CASNNGSLAVGYF,TGTGCCAGCAATAACGGGAGCCTTGCCGTTGGGTACTTC
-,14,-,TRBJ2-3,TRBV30,CAWSMTSSTDTQYF,TGTGCCTGGAGTATGACTTCAAGCACAGATACGCAGTATTTT
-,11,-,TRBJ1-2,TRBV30,CAWSVLAGYTF,TGTGCCTGGAGTGTATTAGCTGGCTACACCTTC
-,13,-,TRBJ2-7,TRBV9,CASSARGGSEQYF,TGTGCCAGCAGCGCCCGGGGTGGGAGCGAGCAGTACTTC
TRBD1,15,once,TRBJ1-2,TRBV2,CASTPGQGPRYGYTF,TGTGCCAGCACCCCGGGACAGGGGCCCCGCTATGGCTACACCTTC
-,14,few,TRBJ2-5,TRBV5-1,CASSLPGVQETQYF,TGCGCCAGCAGCCTACCTGGAGTCCAAGAGACCCAGTACTTC
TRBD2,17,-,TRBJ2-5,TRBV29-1,CSVERASGSSTGGTQYF,TGCAGCGTTGAAAGAGCTAGCGGGAGCTCAACTGGAGGGACCCAGTACTTC
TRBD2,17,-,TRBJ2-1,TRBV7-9,CASSLAPGGRSYNEQFF,TGTGCCAGCAGCTTAGCGCCTGGCGGGAGGTCCTACAATGAGCAGTTCTTC
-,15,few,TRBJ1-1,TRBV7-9,CASSPQQGSNTEAFF,TGTGCCAGCAGCCCACAACAGGGATCGAACACTGAAGCTTTCTTT
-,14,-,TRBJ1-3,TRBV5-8,CASTDRNSGNTIYF,TGTGCCAGCACCGACAGGAACTCTGGAAACACCATATATTTT
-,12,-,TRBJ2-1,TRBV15,CATSRRDRAAFF,TGTGCCACCAGCAGGCGGGACCGGGCGGCGTTCTTC
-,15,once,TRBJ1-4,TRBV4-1,CASSQDRTVYEKLFF,TGCGCCAGCAGCCAAGATAGGACAGTATATGAAAAACTGTTTTTT
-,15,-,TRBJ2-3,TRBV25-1,CASSETLAKTDTQYF,TGTGCCAGCAGTGAGACGTTAGCGAAGACAGATACGCAGTATTTT
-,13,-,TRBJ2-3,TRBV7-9,CASSFLGSDTQYF,TGTGCCAGCAGCTTTCTAGGATCAGATACGCAGTATTTT
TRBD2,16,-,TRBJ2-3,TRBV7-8,CASSLALADSTDTQYF,TGTGCCAGCAGCTTAGCTCTAGCGGACAGCACAGATACGCAGTATTTT
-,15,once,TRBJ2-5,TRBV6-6,CASSYLVARQETQYF,TGTGCCAGCAGTTACTTGGTAGCGAGGCAAGAGACCCAGTACTTC
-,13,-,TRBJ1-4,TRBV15,CATSRDVDEKLFF,TGTGCCACCAGCAGAGATGTCGATGAAAAACTGTTTTTT
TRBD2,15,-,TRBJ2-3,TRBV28,CASRPIAGGLDTQYF,TGTGCCAGCAGACCTATAGCGGGAGGTCTGGATACGCAGTATTTT
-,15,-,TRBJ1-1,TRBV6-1,CASSVTVKMNTEAFF,TGTGCCAGCAGTGTCACAGTAAAAATGAACACTGAAGCTTTCTTT
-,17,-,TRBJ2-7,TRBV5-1,CASREAGQPRPLYEQYF,TGCGCCAGCAGGGAAGCGGGACAACCCCGCCCACTCTACGAGCAGTACTTC
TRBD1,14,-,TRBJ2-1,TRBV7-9,CASSPQGVETSPFF,TGTGCCAGCAGCCCCCAGGGGGTAGAAACTAGTCCGTTCTTC
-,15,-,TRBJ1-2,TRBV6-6,CASSPLRGPRYGYTF,TGTGCCAGCAGTCCCCTGCGGGGACCGAGATATGGCTACACCTTC
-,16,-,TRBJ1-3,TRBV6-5,CASSYSRGWAGNTIYF,TGTGCCAGCAGTTACTCCCGGGGATGGGCTGGAAACACCATATATTTT